The clone carrying this TCR beta chain was picked up one time. Its cognate antigen is unknown. This CDR3 comprises 14 residues. V lost 2 bases and J lost 4, with 12 bases in between. Germline CDR1 is SGHRS and CDR2 is YFSETQ. This record comes from a study of T cell responses to AZD1222 COVID-19 vaccine. Some clones are missing from TCRdb's copy, which holds only in-frame ones; the method was immunoSEQ multiplex PCR. The sample carries some 120,000 clones, around 92% recorded once. Study-level points and caveats: Per reports, nearly half of all spike-specific TCRs target regions that are unmutated in variants. The study found Spike-specific TCR breadth and depth rose after two AZD1222 doses. Only six or seven AZD1222 recipients tested seropositive at baseline.

The sample here was peripheral blood, taken on day 0 of AZD1222 vaccination. This sequence joins TRBV5-1 and TRBJ1-1, with a tentative D call TRBD1 (5 bases). The receptor was isolated from an adult in good health. CDR3 loop: CASSFQGGSTEAFF. The CDR3 bases are TGCGCCAGCAGCTTCCAGGGAGGGAGCACTGAAGCTTTCTTT.